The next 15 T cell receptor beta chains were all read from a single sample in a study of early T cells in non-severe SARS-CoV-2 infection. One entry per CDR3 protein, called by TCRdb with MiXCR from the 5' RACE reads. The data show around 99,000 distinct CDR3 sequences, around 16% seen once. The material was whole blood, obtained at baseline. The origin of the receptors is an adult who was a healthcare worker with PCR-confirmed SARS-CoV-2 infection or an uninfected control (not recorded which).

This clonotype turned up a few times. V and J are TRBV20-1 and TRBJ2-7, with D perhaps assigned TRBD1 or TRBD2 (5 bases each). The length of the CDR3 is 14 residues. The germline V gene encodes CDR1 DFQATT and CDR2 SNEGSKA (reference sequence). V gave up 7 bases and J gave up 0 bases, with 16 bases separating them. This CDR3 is CSVRGAGVSYEQYF. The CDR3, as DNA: TGCAGTGTCAGAGGGGCGGGCGTCTCCTACGAGCAGTACTTC.

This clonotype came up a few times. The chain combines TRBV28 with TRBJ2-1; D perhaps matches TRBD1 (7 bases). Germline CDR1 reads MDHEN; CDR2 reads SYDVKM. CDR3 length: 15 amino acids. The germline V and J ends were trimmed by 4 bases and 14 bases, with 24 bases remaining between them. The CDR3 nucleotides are TGTGCCAGCAGTTCCCCTGGATCCGGCGGGACAGACGAGTTCTTC. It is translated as CASSSPGSGGTDEFF.

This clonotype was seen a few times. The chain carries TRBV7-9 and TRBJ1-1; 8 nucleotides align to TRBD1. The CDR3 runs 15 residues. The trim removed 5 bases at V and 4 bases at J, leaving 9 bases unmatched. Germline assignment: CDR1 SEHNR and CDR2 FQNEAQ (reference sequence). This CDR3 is CASSTGGPAATEAFF. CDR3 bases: TGTGCCAGCAGCACAGGGGGACCTGCAGCCACTGAAGCTTTCTTT.

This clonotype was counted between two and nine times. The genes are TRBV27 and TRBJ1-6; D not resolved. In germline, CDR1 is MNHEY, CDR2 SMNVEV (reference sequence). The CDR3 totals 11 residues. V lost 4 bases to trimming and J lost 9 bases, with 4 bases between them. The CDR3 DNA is TGTGCCAGCAGTTCGGGTTCACCCCTCCACTTT. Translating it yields CASSSGSPLHF.

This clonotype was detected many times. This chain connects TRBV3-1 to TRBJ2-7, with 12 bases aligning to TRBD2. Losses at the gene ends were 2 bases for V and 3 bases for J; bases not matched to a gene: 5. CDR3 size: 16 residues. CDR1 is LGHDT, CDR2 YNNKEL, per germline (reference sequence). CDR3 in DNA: TGTGCCAGCAGCCAACCGCTAGCGGGAGGGCACTACGAGCAGTACTTC. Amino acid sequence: CASSQPLAGGHYEQYF.

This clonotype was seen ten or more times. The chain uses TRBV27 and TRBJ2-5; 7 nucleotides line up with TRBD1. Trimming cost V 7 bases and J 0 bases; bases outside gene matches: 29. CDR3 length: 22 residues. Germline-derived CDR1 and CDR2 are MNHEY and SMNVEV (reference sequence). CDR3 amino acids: CASTFQIGGRPFFQRDQETQYF. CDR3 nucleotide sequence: TGTGCCAGCACTTTCCAGATAGGGGGCCGGCCCTTCTTCCAACGCGACCAAGAGACCCAGTACTTC.

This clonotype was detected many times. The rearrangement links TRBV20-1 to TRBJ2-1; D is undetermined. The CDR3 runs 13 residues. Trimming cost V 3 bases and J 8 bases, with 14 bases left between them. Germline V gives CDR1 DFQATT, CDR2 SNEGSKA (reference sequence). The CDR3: CSASWDAEHEQFF. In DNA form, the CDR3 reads TGCAGTGCTAGTTGGGATGCTGAGCATGAGCAGTTCTTC.

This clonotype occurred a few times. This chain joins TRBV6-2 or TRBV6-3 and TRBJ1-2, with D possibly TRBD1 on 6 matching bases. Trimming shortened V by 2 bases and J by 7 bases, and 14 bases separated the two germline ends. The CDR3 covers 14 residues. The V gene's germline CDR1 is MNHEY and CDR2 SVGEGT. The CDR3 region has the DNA TGTGCCAGCAGTTACCGGACAGCGGGCTTTGGCTACACCTTC. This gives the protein CASSYRTAGFGYTF.

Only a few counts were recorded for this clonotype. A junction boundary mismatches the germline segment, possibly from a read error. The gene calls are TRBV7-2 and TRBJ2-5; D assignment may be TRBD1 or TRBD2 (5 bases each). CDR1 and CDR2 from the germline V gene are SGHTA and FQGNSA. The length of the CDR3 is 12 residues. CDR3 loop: CACSWGQETQYF. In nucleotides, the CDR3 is TGTGCCTGCAGTTGGGGGCAAGAGACCCAGTACTTC.

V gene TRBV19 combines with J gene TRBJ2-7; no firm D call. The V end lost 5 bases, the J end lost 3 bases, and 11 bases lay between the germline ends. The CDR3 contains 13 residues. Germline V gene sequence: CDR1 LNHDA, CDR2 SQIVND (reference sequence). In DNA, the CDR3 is TGTGCCAGTAGTGGTACAGAGCTCTACGAGCAGTACTTC. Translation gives CASSGTELYEQYF.

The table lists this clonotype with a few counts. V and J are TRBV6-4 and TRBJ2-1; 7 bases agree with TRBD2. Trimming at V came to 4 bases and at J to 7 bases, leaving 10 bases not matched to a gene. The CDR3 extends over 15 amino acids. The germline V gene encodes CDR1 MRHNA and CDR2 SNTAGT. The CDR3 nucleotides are TGTGCCAGCAGTGCCACTCGGGGCGGGGGAAATGAGCAGTTCTTC. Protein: CASSATRGGGNEQFF.

CDR3 protein: CASSVDEGTYNEQFF. In DNA, the CDR3 is TGTGCCAGCAGCGTAGACGAGGGGACCTACAATGAGCAGTTCTTC. V gene TRBV9 combines with J gene TRBJ2-1; D could derive from TRBD1 or TRBD2 (5 bases each). The CDR3 runs 15 residues. V was clipped by 0 bases and J by 2 bases, with 9 bases between them. Per germline, CDR1 SGDLS and CDR2 YYNGEE.

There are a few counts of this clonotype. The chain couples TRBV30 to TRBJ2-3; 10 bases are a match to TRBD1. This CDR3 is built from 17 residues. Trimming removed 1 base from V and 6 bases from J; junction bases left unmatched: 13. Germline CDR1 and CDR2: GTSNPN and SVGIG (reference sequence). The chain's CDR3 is CAWSGRLGQGVWDTQYF. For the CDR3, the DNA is TGTGCCTGGAGTGGAAGATTAGGACAGGGGGTTTGGGATACGCAGTATTTT.

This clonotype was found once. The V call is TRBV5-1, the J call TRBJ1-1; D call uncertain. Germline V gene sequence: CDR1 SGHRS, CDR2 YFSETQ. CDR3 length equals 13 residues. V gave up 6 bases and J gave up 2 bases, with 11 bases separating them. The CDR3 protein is CASMAQDNTEAFF. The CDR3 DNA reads TGCGCCAGCATGGCGCAGGATAACACTGAAGCTTTCTTT.

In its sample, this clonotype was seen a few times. The CDR3 DNA reads TGTGCCAGCAGCGTCGGGACAGGGGGCGACGAGCAGTACTTC. Its translation: CASSVGTGGDEQYF. The rearrangement links TRBV9 to TRBJ2-7; 12 bases align to TRBD1. The CDR3 is made up of 14 amino acids. V was clipped by 2 bases and J by 5 bases; unmatched bases: 2. CDR1 and CDR2 (germline): SGDLS, YYNGEE.